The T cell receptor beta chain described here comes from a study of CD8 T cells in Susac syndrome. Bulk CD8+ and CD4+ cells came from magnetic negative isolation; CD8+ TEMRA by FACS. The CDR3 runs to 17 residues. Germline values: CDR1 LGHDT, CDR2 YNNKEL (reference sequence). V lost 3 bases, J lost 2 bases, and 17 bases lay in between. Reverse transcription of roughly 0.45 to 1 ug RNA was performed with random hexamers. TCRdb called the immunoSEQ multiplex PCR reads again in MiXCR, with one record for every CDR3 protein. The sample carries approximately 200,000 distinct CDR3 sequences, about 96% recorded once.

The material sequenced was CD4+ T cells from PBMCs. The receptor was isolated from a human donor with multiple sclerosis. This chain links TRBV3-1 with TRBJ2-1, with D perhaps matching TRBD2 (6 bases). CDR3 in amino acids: CASSQEAFGSPYNEQFF. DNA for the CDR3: TGTGCCAGCAGCCAGGAGGCCTTCGGGAGCCCCTACAATGAGCAGTTCTTC.